This TCR beta chain was sequenced in a study of blood T cell repertoires in COVID-19. Study as a whole: Whether acute or convalescent, the COVID-19 samples came from the United States, Italy and Spain. T cells, B-cell-depleted T cells, or PBMCs provided the cDNA or gDNA that served as material.

This clone was seen just once. This CDR3 spans 15 amino acids. From germline, CDR1 is KGHSH and CDR2 LQKENI. After removal of 4 bases from V and 2 bases from J, the junction contained 0 bases not matched to a gene. Authors' processing steps: Counts of nucleated cells, estimated from reference gene primer amplification, were obtained. Clones were read by immunoSEQ multiplex PCR, and TCRdb kept only the in-frame ones, dropping some. D and trimming were read from the DNA, whereas the V and J calls and clone size are those reported in that table. The sample shows under 75,000 clones, over 80% of them seen only once.

The sequence was obtained from a human donor in a cohort sampled during active COVID-19. V is TRBV18 and J is TRBJ2-6, with TRBD1 matching over 9 bases. The sequencing input was peripheral blood. The CDR3 loop is CASSRQGAGANVLTF. As DNA, the CDR3 is TGTGCCAGCTCACGACAGGGGGCTGGGGCCAACGTCCTGACTTTC.